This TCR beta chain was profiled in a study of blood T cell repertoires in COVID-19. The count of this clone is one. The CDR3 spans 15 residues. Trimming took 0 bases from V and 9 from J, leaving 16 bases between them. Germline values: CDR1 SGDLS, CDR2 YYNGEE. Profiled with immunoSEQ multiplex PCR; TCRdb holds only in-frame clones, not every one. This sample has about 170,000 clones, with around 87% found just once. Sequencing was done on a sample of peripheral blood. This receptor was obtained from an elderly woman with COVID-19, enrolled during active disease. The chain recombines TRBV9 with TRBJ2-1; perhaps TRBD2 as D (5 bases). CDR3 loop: CASSVEGSSRAEQFF. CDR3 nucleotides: TGTGCCAGCAGCGTAGAGGGTTCGTCGAGGGCTGAGCAGTTCTTC.